This entry lists 3 T cell receptor beta chains sequenced from one sample in a study of blood T cells in healthy people across ages. Using a J-beta primer mix together with a sample-barcoded 5' primer, a second PCR was run for about 7 to 12 cycles. TCRdb fed the 5' RACE reads into MiXCR, producing one record per CDR3 protein. The repertoire includes 850,000 to 1,000,000 distinct CDR3 sequences, around 54% of them detected once, and over 20% sits in the top ten. The sample taken for sequencing was blood. The receptor set was obtained from a woman aged 55 to 70 in good health.

The chain employs TRBV4-1 and TRBJ2-7; the D is unclear. Trimming pared 0 bases from V and 1 base from J, leaving 10 bases between. CDR3 length: 15 amino acids. Germline values: CDR1 MGHRA, CDR2 YSYEKL. The CDR3 spells CASSQEISESYEQYF. CDR3 nucleotide sequence: TGCGCCAGCAGCCAAGAAATATCGGAATCCTACGAGCAGTACTTC.

This clonotype was counted ten times or more. The chain employs TRBV4-2 and TRBJ2-7; TRBD1 might be the D (5 bases). Germline V gene lookup returns CDR1 LGHNA and CDR2 YNFKEQ. The CDR3 length is 14 residues. Deletions cut 0 bases from V and 3 bases from J, with 9 bases between. The CDR3 here is CASSQEVQGYEQYF. As DNA, the CDR3 is TGTGCCAGCAGCCAAGAGGTTCAGGGCTACGAGCAGTACTTC.

This chain uses TRBV10-1 with TRBJ2-5; 7 positions match TRBD1. The DNA end lines up better with TRBJ2-7; the J call may be wrong. CDR1 is WNHNN and CDR2 is SYGVQD in the germline V gene (reference sequence). CDR3 length: 14 residues. CDR3 residues: CASSEKRDSSEQYF. The CDR3 nucleotides read TGCGCCAGCAGTGAAAAACGGGACAGCTCCGAGCAGTACTTC.